Presented here are 29 T cell receptor beta chains from one specimen sequenced in a study of blood T cells in healthy people across ages. For the second PCR, which ran for roughly 6 to 11 cycles, a sample-barcoded 5' primer and a J-beta primer mix were used. TCRdb itself ran the 5' RACE reads through MiXCR, one entry per CDR3 protein. In the table there are roughly 700,000 distinct CDR3 sequences, roughly 25% of which are singletons. These data also featured in a second study, about T cells of mothers and their children.

Sequenced sample: blood. These receptors were collected from a boy younger than 18 in good health.

The chain carries TRBV7-3 and TRBJ2-5; D not resolved. The CDR3 covers 14 residues. V gave up 3 bases and J gave up 5 bases, with 13 bases separating them. Germline V gene lookup returns CDR1 SGHTA and CDR2 FQGTGA. CDR3 sequence (DNA): TGTGCCAGCAGCTTTTGGGCAGTTGGGGAGACCCAGTACTTC. Residues: CASSFWAVGETQYF.

The gene calls are TRBV4-1 and TRBJ1-4, with D possibly TRBD1 on 5 matching bases. Germline CDR1 MGHRA, CDR2 YSYEKL. The CDR3 has 17 amino acids. The V end lost 5 bases, the J end lost 1 base, and 17 bases lay between the germline ends. The CDR3 reads CASSSPGRMITNEKLFF. For the CDR3, the DNA is TGCGCCAGCAGCTCACCGGGACGGATGATAACTAATGAAAAACTGTTTTTT.

The genes are TRBV29-1 and TRBJ2-5; D gene ambiguous. The CDR3 contains 13 residues. CDR1 is SQVTM, CDR2 ANQGSEA, per germline. The V end was cut by 4 bases, the J end by 3 bases, with 12 bases between. CDR3 amino acids: CSVVPPAKETQYF. The CDR3 nucleotides read TGCAGCGTTGTCCCCCCGGCGAAAGAGACCCAGTACTTC.

V usage is TRBV9 and J usage is TRBJ2-7; 9 bases align to TRBD2. There are 15 residues in the CDR3. V lost 0 bases and J lost 2; bases outside the gene matches: 3. Germline CDR1 and CDR2: SGDLS and YYNGEE. CDR3 in amino acids: CASSVEASGAYEQYF. DNA for the CDR3: TGTGCCAGCAGCGTAGAGGCTAGCGGGGCCTACGAGCAGTACTTC.

This clonotype appeared a few times. The CDR3 DNA reads TGCAGTTCAGAAGCGGGAGGCCACGAGCAGTACTTC. Its translation: CSSEAGGHEQYF. This chain joins TRBV20-1 and TRBJ2-5, with 9 bases fitting TRBD2. The J call may be wrong; the DNA end is better matched by TRBJ2-7. Germline CDR1 reads DFQATT; CDR2 reads SNEGSKA (reference sequence). This CDR3 spans 12 amino acids.

The chain links TRBV3-1 to TRBJ2-1; no firm D call. The CDR3 has 12 amino acids. V lost 1 base, J lost 8 bases, and 6 bases lay in between. In germline, CDR1 is LGHDT, CDR2 YNNKEL (reference sequence). The CDR3 is CASSQALYEQFF. In DNA, the CDR3 is TGTGCCAGCAGCCAAGCCCTTTATGAGCAGTTCTTC.

V and J are TRBV7-2 and TRBJ2-5; TRBD2 aligns across 12 bases. TRBJ2-1 explains the end of the DNA better; the J call may be wrong. This CDR3 is 14 amino acids long. Germline lookup yields CDR1 SGHTA and CDR2 FQGNSA. The CDR3 DNA reads TGTGCCAGCAGCCGGACTAGCGGGGACAATGAGCAGTTCTTC. Its protein product is CASSRTSGDNEQFF.

The CDR3 loop reads CASSSATSSYNEQFF. The CDR3 DNA sequence: TGTGCCAGCAGTTCCGCGACCAGCTCCTACAATGAGCAGTTCTTC. V and J are TRBV27 and TRBJ2-1; D unresolved. The CDR3 has 15 amino acids. The germline gives CDR1 MNHEY, CDR2 SMNVEV (reference sequence). Trimming left V 4 bases short and J 0 bases short, with 10 bases between.

The J gene is TRBJ2-7, the V gene TRBV4-3, with TRBD2 matching 8 bases. The germline gives CDR1 LGHNA, CDR2 YSLEER. The CDR3 has 15 amino acids. Trimming at V came to 0 bases and at J to 4 bases, leaving 5 bases not matched to a gene. The DNA of the CDR3 is TGCGCCAGCAGCCAAGAACCCGGGGGGGGATACGAGCAGTACTTC. Protein product: CASSQEPGGGYEQYF.

V is TRBV10-3 and J is TRBJ2-3; 11 positions match TRBD2. V lost 0 bases and J lost 2; bases outside the gene matches: 4. This CDR3 comprises 17 residues. Looked up from germline, CDR1 is ENHRY and CDR2 is SYGVKD. The CDR3 coding sequence is TGTGCCATCAGTGAGTCCGGGACTAGCGGCTTCACAGATACGCAGTATTTT. Translation gives CAISESGTSGFTDTQYF.

This clonotype was picked up a small number of times. CDR3 DNA sequence: TGTGCCAGCACCATCTTGGGGTTAAACTATGGCTACACCTTC. It encodes CASTILGLNYGYTF. The chain has TRBV12-3 or TRBV12-4 and TRBJ1-2; D is unresolved. The germline V and J ends were trimmed by 7 bases and 2 bases, with 14 bases remaining between them. CDR3 length equals 14 residues.

The rearrangement links TRBV7-9 to TRBJ1-4; possible D gene TRBD1, 6 bases. The germline gives CDR1 SEHNR, CDR2 FQNEAQ (reference sequence). The germline V and J ends were trimmed by 3 bases and 7 bases, with 12 bases remaining between them. CDR3 length: 14 residues. The CDR3 nucleotides are TGTGCCAGCAGCTTTAGAGACAGGTCTGAAAAACTGTTTTTT. This sequence encodes CASSFRDRSEKLFF.

This clonotype was picked up a small number of times. The chain combines TRBV11-2 with TRBJ2-4, with 13 bases fitting TRBD2. This CDR3 is 15 amino acids long. V lost 1 base and J lost 7; bases outside the gene matches: 1. Germline CDR1 SGHAT, CDR2 FQNNGV. As DNA, the CDR3 is TGTGCCAGCAGCTTAGGACTAGCGGGAGGCAACATTCAGTACTTC. Its protein product is CASSLGLAGGNIQYF.

V is TRBV15 and J is TRBJ1-1; D might be TRBD1 (6 bases). V was cut by 1 base and J by 5 bases, with 26 bases left in between. Germline-derived CDR1 and CDR2 are LNHNV and YYDKDF (reference sequence). The CDR3 sequence is 19 residues long. CDR3 protein: CATSRAGGIGSGAETEAFF. CDR3 nucleotide sequence: TGTGCCACCAGCAGAGCTGGGGGGATCGGGTCGGGGGCGGAGACTGAAGCTTTCTTT.

The chain joins TRBV7-2 to TRBJ2-7; unclear D gene. CDR1 and CDR2 (germline): SGHTA, FQGNSA. V lost 2 bases and J 3 bases, leaving 11 bases between the germline ends. The CDR3 is 14 amino acids. CDR3 amino acids: CASSLRDIVYEQYF. The CDR3 DNA sequence: TGTGCCAGCAGCTTAAGGGATATAGTCTACGAGCAGTACTTC.

This clonotype has more than one count but fewer than ten. V is TRBV27 and J is TRBJ2-5; the match to TRBD2 covers 8 bases. Gene TRBJ2-7 matches the end of the DNA better, so the J call may be wrong. CDR1 and CDR2 (germline): MNHEY, SMNVEV (reference sequence). The CDR3 loop spans 15 amino acids. The CDR3 nucleotides are TGTGCCAGCAGAGTCTCGGGGGGGTCCATCTACGAGCAGTACTTC. Its translation is CASRVSGGSIYEQYF.

This clonotype was seen a handful of times. One end of the junction varies from germline; a read error may be responsible. The chain carries TRBV5-1 and TRBJ2-5; no reliable D call. The J call is uncertain, as TRBJ2-1 better fits the DNA end. The CDR3 runs 15 residues. In germline, CDR1 is SGHRS, CDR2 YFSETQ. CDR3 DNA sequence: TGCGCCAGCAGCTTGGTAGTCGAAGGAGCCAATGTGCAGTTCTTC. Translating it yields CASSLVVEGANVQFF.

The chain combines TRBV5-1 with TRBJ2-5; 7 bases align to TRBD1. Near its end, the DNA agrees better with TRBJ2-1, so the J call may be wrong. Per germline, CDR1 SGHRS and CDR2 YFSETQ. This CDR3 region has 15 residues. In nucleotides, the CDR3 is TGCGCCAGCAGCTTGAATGGGGACAGATTCAATGAGCAGTTCTTC. Amino acids: CASSLNGDRFNEQFF.

The chain joins TRBV28 to TRBJ2-5; D not certain. CDR1 is MDHEN and CDR2 is SYDVKM in the germline V gene. CDR3 length: 13 amino acids. The V gene lost 2 bases and the J gene lost 2 bases, with 6 bases spanning the gap. The CDR3 nucleotides read TGTGCCAGCAGTTTACATGAGCAAGAGACCCAGTACTTC. Its protein is CASSLHEQETQYF.

The chain recombines TRBV20-1 with TRBJ2-5; the D is unclear. In germline, CDR1 is DFQATT, CDR2 SNEGSKA (reference sequence). The V and J ends lost 6 bases and 10 bases respectively, with 12 bases between them. The CDR3 is made up of 10 amino acids. This CDR3 is CSAKTEVQYF. The DNA of the CDR3 is TGCAGTGCCAAAACAGAAGTCCAGTACTTC.

The J gene is TRBJ1-2, the V gene TRBV20-1; the D is unclear. The CDR3 length is 13 residues. V was clipped by 5 bases and J by 2 bases, with 12 bases between them. CDR1 DFQATT and CDR2 SNEGSKA come from the germline V gene (reference sequence). The CDR3 nucleotides are TGCAGTGCTCCGATAACAGAAAACTATGGCTACACCTTC. It translates to CSAPITENYGYTF.

The chain is built from TRBV12-3 or TRBV12-4 and TRBJ2-1; possibly TRBD1 or TRBD2 for D (5 bases each). The end of the DNA is better explained by TRBJ2-7, so the J call may be wrong. This CDR3 comprises 14 residues. CDR3 DNA: TGTGCCAGCAGTTTGATGAGGGGTCAGTACGAGCAGTACTTC. It yields the protein CASSLMRGQYEQYF.

Only a few counts were recorded for this clonotype. The genes are TRBV9 and TRBJ2-3; D assignment may be TRBD1 or TRBD2 (5 bases each). V lost 0 bases, J lost 4 bases, and 9 bases lay in between. CDR3 size: 14 residues. Per germline, CDR1 SGDLS and CDR2 YYNGEE. The CDR3 region has the DNA TGTGCCAGCAGCGTAGACGGGACCGCAGATACGCAGTATTTT. This gives the protein CASSVDGTADTQYF.

The chain recombines TRBV20-1 with TRBJ1-2; D remains ambiguous. V lost 3 bases to trimming and J lost 5 bases, with 10 bases between them. Germline V gene sequence: CDR1 DFQATT, CDR2 SNEGSKA (reference sequence). This CDR3 has 12 amino acids. The CDR3 nucleotides are TGCAGTGCTAGGAGCAGACTGTATGGCTACACCTTC. Amino acid sequence: CSARSRLYGYTF.

V and J are TRBV3-1 and TRBJ1-2, with TRBD1 as a possible D gene (6 bases). The CDR3 has 13 amino acids. The V end was cut by 6 bases, the J end by 8 bases, with 16 bases between. Germline-derived CDR1 and CDR2 are LGHDT and YNNKEL (reference sequence). In DNA form, the CDR3 reads TGTGCCAGCAGTCCTTACAGGGAGGGCGGCTACACCTTC. Its protein product is CASSPYREGGYTF. Full variable domain (rest looked up from reference TRBV3-1 and TRBJ1-2): DTAVSQTPKYLVTQMGNDKSIKCEQNLGHDTMYWYKQDSKKFLKIMFSYNNKELIINETVPNRFSPKSPDKAHLNLHINSLELGDSAVYFCASSPYREGGYTFGSGTRLTVV.

This clonotype has only a few counts. This sequence joins TRBV5-1 and TRBJ2-1; D ambiguous. V dropped 0 bases and J dropped 9 bases, with 13 bases sitting between them. The CDR3 has 14 residues. The V gene's germline CDR1 is SGHRS and CDR2 YFSETQ. CDR3: CASSLEAPSVEQFF. Here the CDR3 DNA reads TGCGCCAGCAGCTTGGAGGCTCCCTCGGTTGAGCAGTTCTTC.

This clonotype was detected only a few times. CDR3 residues: CASSLVPASAETQYF. CDR3 DNA: TGCGCCAGCAGCTTGGTCCCAGCCTCGGCTGAGACCCAGTACTTC. The rearrangement uses TRBV5-1 and TRBJ2-5; no firm D call. This CDR3 is 15 amino acids long. Deletions cut 0 bases from V and 5 bases from J, with 14 bases between. CDR1 SGHRS and CDR2 YFSETQ come from the germline V gene.

V and J are TRBV21-1 and TRBJ2-1. TRBV21-1 corresponds to a pseudogene. The CDR3 has 16 residues. The CDR3 loop is CASSNSPWQQYNEQFF. As DNA, the CDR3 is TGTGCCAGCAGCAATTCCCCGTGGCAGCAATACAATGAGCAGTTCTTC.

The V call is TRBV7-8, the J call TRBJ2-1; 12 bases align to TRBD2. Judging by the DNA end, TRBJ2-7 fits better; the J call may be wrong. CDR1 is SGHVS and CDR2 is FQNEAQ in the germline V gene. The CDR3 consists of 16 residues. The CDR3 DNA is TGTGCCAGCAGCACCCCAACCGGGACTAGCGGGTACGAGCAGTACTTC. Encoded protein: CASSTPTGTSGYEQYF.